Listed below are T cell receptor beta chains from one sample, sequenced in a study of cytomegalovirus exposure and HLA in healthy donors. Only in-frame clones appear in the TCRdb table, and some are missing; sequencing was by immunoSEQ multiplex PCR. The repertoire has over 150,000 clones, around four fifths of them found once; the top ten carry about 12%. Sequences were obtained from PBMCs. These TCRs come from a woman in her forties or fifties in good health and CMV-seropositive. Both conserved end residues are part of each CDR3. D genes are given only for firm matches. A row's size may be missing; if present it is once, few, many or a size class.

D: TRBD1; size: once; V: TRBV11-1; length: 16; J: TRBJ2-5; CDR3: CASSLGDRGIQETQYF; DNA: TGTGCCAGCAGCTTAGGGGACAGGGGAATACAAGAGACCCAGTACTTC
D: TRBD1; size: .; V: TRBV5-6; length: 15; J: TRBJ1-4; CDR3: CASSRDRGPNEKLFF; DNA: TGTGCCAGCAGCCGGGACAGGGGTCCTAATGAAAAACTGTTTTTT
D: TRBD1; size: .; V: TRBV6-5; length: 14; J: TRBJ2-7; CDR3: CATHPRGPTYEQYF; DNA: TGTGCCACCCACCCCAGGGGGCCCACCTACGAGCAGTACTTC
D: TRBD1; size: once; V: TRBV4-2; length: 14; J: TRBJ2-4; CDR3: CASSQEGQGVIQYF; DNA: TGTGCCAGCAGCCAAGAGGGACAGGGGGTCATTCAGTACTTC
D: .; size: .; V: TRBV30; length: 13; J: TRBJ1-2; CDR3: CAWSGRTSYGYTF; DNA: TGTGCCTGGAGTGGCAGGACTTCCTATGGCTACACCTTC
D: TRBD1; size: .; V: TRBV10-3; length: 13; J: TRBJ2-3; CDR3: CAIRGTGTDTQYF; DNA: TGTGCCATCAGGGGGACAGGCACAGATACGCAGTATTTT
D: .; size: .; V: TRBV7-3; length: 15; J: TRBJ2-5; CDR3: CASSLEGHYQETQYF; DNA: TGTGCCAGCAGCTTAGAGGGACATTACCAAGAGACCCAGTACTTC
D: TRBD2; size: .; V: TRBV7-9; length: 16; J: TRBJ2-1; CDR3: CSSSSTGTSGIHEQFF; DNA: TGTTCCAGCAGTTCAACCGGGACTAGCGGGATCCATGAGCAGTTCTTC
D: .; size: .; V: TRBV5-1; length: 15; J: TRBJ1-1; CDR3: CASSLLGATNTEAFF; DNA: TGCGCCAGCAGCTTGTTGGGGGCAACGAACACTGAAGCTTTCTTT
D: .; size: .; V: TRBV5-8; length: 11; J: TRBJ2-7; CDR3: CASSPKRIKYF; DNA: TGTGCCAGCAGCCCTAAGAGGATCAAGTACTTC
D: .; size: once; V: TRBV7-9; length: 14; J: TRBJ1-2; CDR3: CASSPIQGDYGYTF; DNA: TGTGCCAGCAGCCCAATACAGGGCGACTATGGCTACACCTTC
D: .; size: .; V: TRBV5-4; length: 15; J: TRBJ1-1; CDR3: CASSLFQGPNTEAFF; DNA: TGTGCCAGCAGCTTGTTTCAGGGGCCGAACACTGAAGCTTTCTTT
D: .; size: .; V: TRBV9; length: 15; J: TRBJ2-5; CDR3: CASSVAASSLETQYF; DNA: TGTGCCAGCAGCGTAGCGGCTAGTTCATTAGAGACCCAGTACTTC
D: .; size: .; V: TRBV11-2; length: 12; J: TRBJ2-3; CDR3: CASSTGTSTQYF; DNA: TGTGCCAGCAGCACCGGGACTTCAACTCAGTATTTT
D: TRBD1; size: .; V: TRBV4-1; length: 14; J: TRBJ1-2; CDR3: CASSQAGGYYGYTF; DNA: TGCGCCAGCAGCCAAGCAGGGGGCTACTATGGCTACACCTTC
D: .; size: .; V: TRBV5-4; length: 14; J: TRBJ1-4; CDR3: CASSLGFTGSGGFF; DNA: TGTGCCAGCAGCTTGGGGTTTACAGGGTCCGGCGGGTTTTTT
D: TRBD1; size: .; V: TRBV7-3; length: 13; J: TRBJ1-1; CDR3: CASSLQGAGEAFF; DNA: TGTGCCAGCAGCTTACAGGGGGCTGGTGAAGCTTTCTTT
D: TRBD1; size: .; V: TRBV4-1; length: 15; J: TRBJ1-1; CDR3: CASSLDRAMNTEAFF; DNA: TGCGCCAGCAGCCTAGACAGGGCGATGAACACTGAAGCTTTCTTT
D: TRBD1; size: few; V: TRBV5-4; length: 14; J: TRBJ1-1; CDR3: CASSLKTGTDEAFF; DNA: TGTGCCAGCAGCTTAAAGACAGGGACGGATGAAGCTTTCTTT
D: .; size: .; V: TRBV30; length: 14; J: TRBJ1-5; CDR3: CAWSVLAGDQPQHF; DNA: TGTGCCTGGAGTGTACTGGCAGGTGATCAGCCCCAGCATTTT
D: .; size: .; V: TRBV10-3; length: 15; J: TRBJ1-3; CDR3: CAISESGKSGNTIYF; DNA: TGTGCCATCAGTGAGTCCGGGAAATCTGGAAACACCATATATTTT
D: .; size: .; V: TRBV5-6; length: 14; J: TRBJ1-4; CDR3: CASSLHASNEKLFF; DNA: TGTGCCAGCAGCTTACACGCTTCTAATGAAAAACTGTTTTTT
D: .; size: .; V: TRBV5-1; length: 14; J: TRBJ1-5; CDR3: CASSSAGGNQPQHF; DNA: TGCGCCAGCAGCTCAGCAGGGGGCAATCAGCCCCAGCATTTT
D: TRBD1; size: once; V: TRBV5-6; length: 15; J: TRBJ2-2; CDR3: CASSLGTAYTGELFF; DNA: TGTGCCAGCAGCCTAGGGACAGCCTACACCGGGGAGCTGTTTTTT
D: .; size: .; V: TRBV27; length: 15; J: TRBJ2-7; CDR3: CASSVQAGSSYEQYF; DNA: TGTGCCAGCAGTGTACAGGCCGGGTCTTCCTACGAGCAGTACTTC
D: TRBD1; size: .; V: TRBV10-3; length: 11; J: TRBJ2-7; CDR3: CAISTGDEQYF; DNA: TGTGCCATCAGCACAGGGGACGAGCAGTACTTC
D: TRBD2; size: once; V: TRBV9; length: 17; J: TRBJ2-1; CDR3: CASSPTGTSGGYNEQFF; DNA: TGTGCCAGCAGCCCTACCGGGACTAGCGGGGGTTACAATGAGCAGTTCTTC
D: TRBD2; size: .; V: TRBV14; length: 16; J: TRBJ2-7; CDR3: CASSPSPGLAVYEQYF; DNA: TGTGCCAGCAGCCCAAGTCCGGGACTAGCTGTTTACGAGCAGTACTTC
D: TRBD2; size: once; V: TRBV5-4; length: 14; J: TRBJ2-3; CDR3: CASSLRGVADTQYF; DNA: TGTGCCAGCAGCTTGCGGGGGGTCGCAGATACGCAGTATTTT
D: TRBD1; size: .; V: TRBV29-1; length: 14; J: TRBJ1-3; CDR3: CSVRQGTFGNTIYF; DNA: TGCAGCGTTCGACAGGGGACATTCGGAAACACCATATATTTT
D: .; size: .; V: TRBV9; length: 14; J: TRBJ1-3; CDR3: CASSVDGSGNTIYF; DNA: TGTGCCAGCAGCGTAGACGGTTCAGGAAACACCATATATTTT
D: .; size: .; V: TRBV5-6; length: 14; J: TRBJ1-4; CDR3: CASSPGLRYEKLFF; DNA: TGTGCCAGCAGCCCGGGACTGAGATATGAAAAACTGTTTTTT
D: .; size: once; V: TRBV2; length: 12; J: TRBJ2-7; CDR3: CASSRSPYEQYF; DNA: TGTGCCAGCAGCCGGAGCCCCTACGAGCAGTACTTC
D: .; size: .; V: TRBV6-1; length: 14; J: TRBJ2-7; CDR3: CASKPTGSSYEQYF; DNA: TGTGCCAGCAAGCCGACGGGGAGCTCCTACGAGCAGTACTTC
D: TRBD2; size: .; V: TRBV9; length: 17; J: TRBJ2-3; CDR3: CASSVEVAGGTTDTQYF; DNA: TGTGCCAGCAGCGTAGAAGTGGCGGGGGGGACCACAGATACGCAGTATTTT
D: .; size: .; V: TRBV21-1; length: 16; J: TRBJ2-3; CDR3: CASSQSLAGATDTQYF; DNA: TGTGCCAGCAGCCAATCCCTAGCGGGGGCCACAGATACGCAGTATTTT